Below are 18 T cell receptor beta chains sequenced from a single sample in a study of cytomegalovirus exposure and HLA in healthy donors. With 60 Vbeta and 13 Jbeta primers, the PCR was carried out. Sequencing used immunoSEQ multiplex PCR; TCRdb keeps in-frame clones, though not all of them. The table has some 140,000 clones, approximately 72% seen once; the top ten hold roughly 2.8%. Sequencing was performed on PBMCs. These receptors came from a man in his late teens or twenties in good health and CMV-seronegative.

Concerning this clone itself: Mismatch with germline at one junction end may stem from a read error. The chain couples TRBV11-2 to TRBJ2-6, with TRBD1 as a possible D gene (5 bases). CDR1 is SGHAT, CDR2 FQNNGV, per germline. The CDR3 totals 14 residues. The CDR3 loop reads CASSLNSGANGLTF. CDR3 DNA: TGTGCCAGCAGCCTTAACTCTGGGGCCAACGGCCTGACTTTC.

Comment on this clone: One junction end disagrees with the germline gene, perhaps due to a read error. This rearrangement joins TRBV7-2 to TRBJ1-2; D is ambiguous. CDR1 and CDR2 (germline): SGHTA, FQGNSA. The CDR3 runs to 16 residues. The DNA of the CDR3 is TGTGCCAGCACCTTACGGAGTATAGAGATTAACTATGGCTACACCTTC. It is translated as CASTLRSIEINYGYTF.

This chain joins TRBV2 and TRBJ1-3; D is ambiguous. Germline V gene data show CDR1 as SNHLY and CDR2 as FYNNEI. V was clipped by 5 bases and J by 0 bases, with 8 bases between them. The CDR3 sequence is 14 residues long. CDR3 sequence (DNA): TGTGCCAGCAGTCCCGCCAGCTCTGGAAACACCATATATTTT. Its translation: CASSPASSGNTIYF.

This chain joins TRBV5-1 and TRBJ1-1; 8 positions agree with TRBD1. The CDR3 has 15 amino acids. CDR1 is SGHRS and CDR2 is YFSETQ in the germline V gene. The V and J ends lost 5 bases and 5 bases, in that order; junction bases with no gene match: 11. The CDR3 region has the DNA TGCGCCAGCAGTCTTTCCCGGACAGGGCCAACTGAAGCTTTCTTT. Translated, it gives CASSLSRTGPTEAFF.

The chain recombines TRBV10-3 with TRBJ2-1; possibly TRBD2 for D (6 bases). Germline CDR1 ENHRY, CDR2 SYGVKD. With 3 bases removed from V and 5 bases from J, the gap between germline ends came to 17 bases. The CDR3 totals 16 residues. The CDR3 sequence is CAISDSGRERHNEQFF. The CDR3 DNA reads TGTGCCATCAGTGACTCCGGCCGGGAGAGACACAATGAGCAGTTCTTC.

V gene TRBV7-8 combines with J gene TRBJ2-7, with 9 bases matching TRBD1. The V and J ends lost 5 bases and 4 bases, in that order; junction bases with no gene match: 9. This CDR3 spans 15 amino acids. Germline loops: CDR1 SGHVS, CDR2 FQNEAQ. The CDR3 DNA reads TGTGCCAGCAGCCAGCCGGACAGGGGAGAGTACGAGCAGTACTTC. This translates into CASSQPDRGEYEQYF.

The J gene is TRBJ1-5, the V gene TRBV2, with D possibly matching TRBD1 (6 bases). Germline values: CDR1 SNHLY, CDR2 FYNNEI. Deletions cut 6 bases from V and 1 base from J, with 13 bases between. The CDR3 runs to 15 residues. CDR3 in DNA: TGTGCCAGCAGGGAACAGGGAGGCAGCAATCAGCCCCAGCATTTT. This gives the protein CASREQGGSNQPQHF.

The genes are TRBV5-8 and TRBJ2-2, with TRBD1 identical over 8 bases. V dropped 2 bases and J dropped 4; count of bases not matched to a gene: 7. This CDR3 region has 16 residues. The germline CDR1 and CDR2 sequences are SGHTS and YDEGEE. The CDR3 is CASSFIFGQGTGELFF. CDR3 coding DNA: TGTGCCAGCAGCTTCATCTTCGGACAGGGCACCGGGGAGCTGTTTTTT.

The chain carries TRBV4-1 and TRBJ2-3; a possible D gene is TRBD1 (6 bases). CDR1 and CDR2 (germline): MGHRA, YSYEKL. The CDR3 sequence is 16 residues long. V lost 1 base and J 5 bases, leaving 16 bases between the germline ends. CDR3 sequence: CASSQGEGGIKDTQYF. As DNA, the CDR3 is TGCGCCAGCAGCCAAGGAGAAGGGGGAATTAAAGATACGCAGTATTTT.

V gene TRBV12-2 combines with J gene TRBJ1-4; the table names TRBD1, a call not compared with the DNA. TRBV12-2 is deemed a pseudogene. The CDR3 consists of 19 residues. CDR3 coding DNA: TGTGCAAGTCGCTTAGCTAGTGGACAGGCCGGGGCAACTAATGAAAAACTGTTTTTT. Translating gives CASRLASGQAGATNEKLFF.

The chain is built from TRBV5-1 and TRBJ2-1; 9 nucleotides match TRBD2. This CDR3 is built from 14 residues. CDR1 and CDR2 from the germline V gene are SGHRS and YFSETQ. V was clipped by 2 bases and J by 8 bases; unmatched bases: 5. The CDR3 sequence is CASSFLAGVDEQFF. Written as DNA, the CDR3 is TGCGCCAGCAGCTTCTTAGCGGGGGTCGATGAGCAGTTCTTC.

The V and J genes are TRBV9 and TRBJ2-3; 12 bases are a match to TRBD2. The CDR3 is 17 residues long. Germline V gene data show CDR1 as SGDLS and CDR2 as YYNGEE. Trimming cost V 1 base and J 4 bases; bases outside gene matches: 7. CDR3 DNA: TGTGCCAGCAGCGTATCACGGACTAGCGGGGTTGCAGATACGCAGTATTTT. Amino acids: CASSVSRTSGVADTQYF.

The chain uses TRBV5-1 and TRBJ2-5; TRBD1 matches at 8 bases. With V trimmed by 0 bases and J by 5 bases, 6 bases remained unmatched. The germline V gene encodes CDR1 SGHRS and CDR2 YFSETQ. The CDR3 spans 15 residues. CDR3 DNA: TGCGCCAGCAGCTTGGTGACAGGGGCAGGGGAGACCCAGTACTTC. Amino acids: CASSLVTGAGETQYF.

The rearrangement joins TRBV7-2 to TRBJ1-3; D is uncertain. Trimming pared 4 bases from V and 10 bases from J, leaving 14 bases between. Germline values: CDR1 SGHTA, CDR2 FQGNSA. The CDR3 spans 13 residues. CDR3: CASSSPAGGTIYF. CDR3 nucleotides: TGTGCCAGCAGCTCCCCGGCGGGTGGGACCATATATTTT.

The genes are TRBV27 and TRBJ1-4; TRBD1 matches 7 bases. Germline CDR1 MNHEY, CDR2 SMNVEV (reference sequence). V gave up 5 bases and J gave up 10 bases; unmatched junction bases: 4. This CDR3 region has 12 residues. CDR3 sequence: CASSTYRGKLFF. The CDR3 DNA reads as TGTGCCAGCAGTACCTACAGGGGAAAACTGTTTTTT.

The chain combines TRBV5-4 with TRBJ2-5; 12 nucleotides align to TRBD1. The CDR3 is 15 amino acids. CDR1 is SGHNT and CDR2 is YYREEE in the germline V gene (reference sequence). J lost 4 bases, V lost 4 bases, and 5 bases had no gene match. DNA for the CDR3: TGTGCCAGCAGCACCGGGACAGGGGGCGTAGAGACCCAGTACTTC. Translation: CASSTGTGGVETQYF.

The chain links TRBV11-2 to TRBJ1-3; maybe TRBD1 (5 bases). The ends were cut back, 0 bases at V and 12 bases at J, with 21 bases in the middle. CDR1 and CDR2 (germline): SGHAT, FQNNGV. The CDR3 spans 16 residues. CDR3 bases: TGTGCCAGCAGCTTAGAGGCCCGGACATATGGAAATAGCATATATTTT. Residues: CASSLEARTYGNSIYF.

This clone showed up just a few times. The junction shows a germline mismatch at one end, possibly a read error. The rearrangement uses TRBV2 and TRBJ2-6; 7 bases line up with TRBD2. Germline values: CDR1 SNHLY, CDR2 FYNNEI. The CDR3 covers 16 residues. The CDR3 DNA sequence: TGTGCCAGCAGTGAAGGGGGAGGGACTGGGGCCAACGGCCTGACTTTC. This encodes CASSEGGGTGANGLTF.